The next 19 T cell receptor beta chains were all read from a single sample in a study of beta chain features in type 1 diabetes. TCRB transcripts that were expressed got sequenced, as all of the isolated RNA had been reverse transcribed. Method: immunoSEQ multiplex PCR; TCRdb's copy keeps in-frame clones and lacks some. The data show roughly 610,000 clones, around 15% seen once. What was sequenced was naive CD4+ T cells from blood. Receptor source: a man aged 18 to 30 in good health.

V and J are TRBV7-9 and TRBJ1-1; 7 nucleotides line up with TRBD1. Germline-derived CDR1 and CDR2 are SEHNR and FQNEAQ (reference sequence). The CDR3 spans 17 residues. V shed 2 bases, J shed 1 base, and the junction held 10 bases outside the gene matches. CDR3 DNA: TGTGCCAGCAGCTTAAGCCTGTTCAGGACAGGGAACACTGAAGCTTTCTTT. It codes for CASSLSLFRTGNTEAFF.

The chain joins TRBV6-6 to TRBJ1-3; TRBD1 is a possible D gene (5 bases). Germline-derived CDR1 and CDR2 are MNHNY and SVGAGI (reference sequence). This CDR3 has 15 residues. Between the trimmed V and J ends, which lost 6 bases and 4 bases, there was a span of 16 bases. CDR3: CASRPRRGEGNTIYF. The DNA for the CDR3 is TGTGCCAGCAGGCCTCGGAGGGGCGAAGGAAACACCATATATTTT.

This clone occurred a few times. The chain carries TRBV11-2 and TRBJ2-1; 11 nucleotides agree with TRBD2. The CDR3 spans 17 residues. Per the germline V gene, CDR1 is SGHAT and CDR2 is FQNNGV. The V segment lost 5 bases and the J segment 6 bases; nucleotides outside the gene matches: 12. The CDR3 here is CASSPSLLAGGGNEQFF. The CDR3 DNA reads TGTGCCAGCAGCCCCTCCCTCCTAGCGGGAGGCGGCAATGAGCAGTTCTTC.

In the case of this clone: At the DNA level, this CDR3 is encoded by other sequences in the same sample as well. The rearrangement joins TRBV9 to TRBJ1-5; D gene uncertain. V dropped 5 bases and J dropped 3 bases, with 15 bases sitting between them. The germline CDR1 and CDR2 sequences are SGDLS and YYNGEE. The CDR3 runs to 15 residues. The CDR3 region is CASSGLGHLNQPQHF. Written as DNA, the CDR3 is TGTGCCAGCAGTGGGCTGGGCCACCTCAATCAGCCCCAGCATTTT.

J is TRBJ1-2 and V is TRBV4-2; a possible D gene is TRBD1 (5 bases). The germline V gene encodes CDR1 LGHNA and CDR2 YNFKEQ. CDR3 length: 14 amino acids. Trimming took 1 base from V and 7 from J, leaving 13 bases between them. This chain's CDR3 is CASSQGSGSSGYTF. CDR3 nucleotides: TGTGCCAGCAGCCAAGGTTCAGGGTCAAGTGGCTACACCTTC.

Only a few counts were recorded for this clone. The chain uses TRBV9 and TRBJ2-7, with D perhaps matching TRBD1 or TRBD2 (5 bases each). CDR1 is SGDLS and CDR2 is YYNGEE in the germline V gene. This CDR3 spans 15 amino acids. V was pared by 2 bases and J by 2 bases, with 14 bases between. CDR3 nucleotide sequence: TGTGCCAGCAGCGTTGGGACGGAATTTACCTACGAGCAGTACTTC. This sequence encodes CASSVGTEFTYEQYF.

This clone was seen only a few times. V gene TRBV4-3 combines with J gene TRBJ2-6; possibly TRBD2 for D (6 bases). The germline V and J ends were trimmed by 3 bases and 0 bases, with 6 bases remaining between them. The CDR3 is 15 amino acids. Per the germline V gene, CDR1 is LGHNA and CDR2 is YSLEER. CDR3: CASSQEGSGANVLTF. As DNA, the CDR3 is TGCGCCAGCAGCCAGGAGGGCTCTGGGGCCAACGTCCTGACTTTC.

This clone was picked up a small number of times. This chain uses TRBV14 with TRBJ2-5; no reliable D call. Matching the DNA end better, TRBJ2-7 makes the J call doubtful. Germline CDR1 SGHDN, CDR2 FVKESK. The CDR3 loop spans 12 amino acids. The CDR3 coding sequence is TGTGCCAGCAGCCTCGGTGCTTACGAGCAGTACTTC. Translation gives CASSLGAYEQYF.

This clone was observed a few times. The chain links TRBV13 to TRBJ2-7, with D possibly matching TRBD2 (5 bases). The V end was cut by 4 bases, the J end by 3 bases, with 13 bases between. The germline CDR1 and CDR2 sequences are PRHDT and FYEKMQ (reference sequence). CDR3 length: 14 amino acids. Here the CDR3 DNA reads TGTGCCAGCAGCTCTGGGAAAGGAGGCTACGAGCAGTACTTC. It translates to CASSSGKGGYEQYF.

There are a few counts of this clone. V gene TRBV4-3 combines with J gene TRBJ2-7; D is uncertain. CDR1 LGHNA and CDR2 YSLEER come from the germline V gene. The CDR3 is made up of 14 amino acids. Trimming pared 0 bases from V and 2 bases from J, leaving 8 bases between. Here the CDR3 reads CASSQDLSAYEQYF. The CDR3 bases are TGCGCCAGCAGCCAAGATTTAAGTGCCTACGAGCAGTACTTC.

A few counts support this clone. V gene TRBV19 combines with J gene TRBJ2-3, with D possibly TRBD2 on 7 matching bases. The V gene's germline CDR1 is LNHDA and CDR2 SQIVND (reference sequence). The ends were cut back, 7 bases at V and 4 bases at J, with 15 bases in the middle. The CDR3 covers 14 residues. The CDR3 sequence: CASKAGAWADTQYF. The CDR3 DNA reads as TGTGCCAGTAAGGCGGGGGCGTGGGCAGATACGCAGTATTTT.

This chain uses TRBV15 with TRBJ1-2; D uncertain. The germline V and J ends were trimmed by 0 bases and 13 bases, with 12 bases remaining between them. This CDR3 comprises 12 residues. The germline gives CDR1 LNHNV, CDR2 YYDKDF (reference sequence). The CDR3 reads CATSRDRREGTF. CDR3 DNA: TGTGCCACCAGCAGAGATCGAAGGGAGGGCACCTTC.

The V gene is TRBV5-6, the J gene TRBJ1-5; tentative D call: TRBD1 (5 bases). There are 17 residues in the CDR3. CDR1 and CDR2 from the germline V gene are SGHDT and YYEEEE. Trimming stripped 1 base from V and 1 base from J, with 15 bases between. The CDR3 region has the DNA TGTGCCAGCAGCTTGCTTAAACGCAGGGAAAGCAATCAGCCCCAGCATTTT. This translates into CASSLLKRRESNQPQHF. Looking up the rest from reference TRBV5-6 and TRBJ1-5 gives the full variable domain: DAGVTQSPTHLIKTRGQQVTLRCSPKSGHDTVSWYQQALGQGPQFIFQYYEEEERQRGNFPDRFSGHQFPNYSSELNVNALLLGDSALYLCASSLLKRRESNQPQHFGDGTRLSIL.

The V and J genes are TRBV5-4 and TRBJ2-7; D is possibly TRBD1 (6 bases). Trimming stripped 2 bases from V and 4 bases from J, with 16 bases between. The CDR3 extends over 15 amino acids. Germline loops: CDR1 SGHNT, CDR2 YYREEE (reference sequence). CDR3 DNA sequence: TGTGCCAGCAGCTTAGGTGCAGGGGTAACTTACGAGCAGTACTTC. Translating gives CASSLGAGVTYEQYF.

The rearrangement links TRBV9 to TRBJ2-1, with a tentative D call TRBD1 (5 bases). Germline CDR1 and CDR2: SGDLS and YYNGEE. The V end was cut by 4 bases, the J end by 10 bases, with 12 bases between. This CDR3 has 12 residues. Here the CDR3 reads CASSPTDREQFF. CDR3 nucleotides: TGTGCCAGCAGCCCCACCGACAGAGAGCAGTTCTTC. The full variable domain, in which reference TRBV9 and TRBJ2-1 provide the parts outside the CDR3, is DSGVTQTPKHLITATGQRVTLRCSPRSGDLSVYWYQQSLDQGLQFLIQYYNGEERAKGNILERFSAQQFPDLHSELNLSSLELGDSALYFCASSPTDREQFFGPGTRLTVL.

The V gene is TRBV29-1, the J gene TRBJ1-6; 9 nucleotides align to TRBD1. The germline V gene has CDR1 SQVTM and CDR2 ANQGSEA. V shed 7 bases and J 4 bases; nucleotides not matched to a gene: 5. This CDR3 is built from 14 residues. CDR3 in amino acids: CSAKGQGYNSPLHF. The CDR3 nucleotides are TGCAGCGCGAAGGGACAGGGTTATAATTCACCCCTCCACTTT.

The chain has TRBV5-8 and TRBJ1-2, with a weak D call TRBD1 (6 bases). CDR1 is SGHTS, CDR2 YDEGEE, per germline. V lost 1 base and J lost 1, with 8 bases in between. The CDR3 totals 14 residues. The CDR3 is CASSLRTDNYGYTF. The CDR3 nucleotides are TGTGCCAGCAGCTTGAGGACAGATAACTATGGCTACACCTTC.

The gene calls are TRBV30 and TRBJ2-4; possibly TRBD1 or TRBD2 for D (5 bases each). The CDR3 length is 19 residues. V was clipped by 2 bases and J by 2 bases, with 25 bases between them. The germline V gene has CDR1 GTSNPN and CDR2 SVGIG (reference sequence). The CDR3 bases are TGTGCCTGGAGTTCACCTCCGGGACCCGGGCCCCCCCCCAAAAACATTCAGTACTTC. It codes for CAWSSPPGPGPPPKNIQYF.

The CDR3 sequence is CASSLSGGRQETQYF. The CDR3 nucleotides read TGTGCCAGCAGCTTAAGTGGCGGGAGACAAGAGACCCAGTACTTC. V is TRBV7-3 and J is TRBJ2-5; 7 bases map to TRBD2. The germline V gene encodes CDR1 SGHTA and CDR2 FQGTGA. The CDR3 is 15 residues long. V lost 1 base and J lost 2; bases outside the gene matches: 4.